The 20 T cell receptor beta chains below were found in one sample sequenced in a study of response to subunit inactivated influenza vaccine. Each CDR3 protein gets one entry after TCRdb re-called the RT-PCR reads with MiXCR. The table includes more than 150,000 distinct CDR3 sequences, around 11% detected once. This sample comprised CD8+ T cells sorted from PBMCs, obtained less than 30 months after vaccination. These receptors were taken from a man aged 50 to 69 who received an inactivated influenza vaccine.

In its sample, this clonotype was seen a few times. The chain links TRBV15 to TRBJ2-7; D is undetermined. Germline V gene data show CDR1 as LNHNV and CDR2 as YYDKDF (reference sequence). The germline V and J ends were trimmed by 4 bases and 5 bases, with 18 bases remaining between them. This CDR3 is 15 amino acids long. The CDR3 nucleotides read TGTGCCACCAGCAACCGACCTGATCAGGTGGACGAGCAGTACTTC. The encoded protein is CATSNRPDQVDEQYF.

This clonotype occurred a few times. V and J are TRBV11-2 and TRBJ2-6, with a tentative D call TRBD2 (5 bases). This CDR3 region has 13 residues. Looked up from germline, CDR1 is SGHAT and CDR2 is FQNNGV. V lost 4 bases to trimming and J lost 4 bases, with 5 bases between them. CDR3 sequence reads: CASSSGGANVLTF. The CDR3 coding sequence is TGTGCCAGCAGCTCGGGAGGGGCCAACGTCCTGACTTTC.

This clonotype was counted many times. This chain uses TRBV20-1 with TRBJ2-1; no reliable D call. The ends were cut back, 1 base at V and 2 bases at J, with 15 bases in the middle. This CDR3 is 16 amino acids long. CDR1 is DFQATT, CDR2 SNEGSKA, per germline (reference sequence). This CDR3 reads CSARVLTESAYNEQFF. The CDR3 DNA sequence: TGCAGTGCTAGAGTGTTAACGGAGTCAGCCTACAATGAGCAGTTCTTC.

V usage is TRBV27 and J usage is TRBJ2-2; 11 bases map to TRBD1. J lost 4 bases, V lost 2 bases, and 0 bases had no gene match. This CDR3 has 15 residues. Germline V gene sequence: CDR1 MNHEY, CDR2 SMNVEV (reference sequence). The CDR3 sequence is CASSLGTGGTGELFF. Here the CDR3 DNA reads TGTGCCAGCAGTTTAGGGACAGGGGGCACCGGGGAGCTGTTTTTT.

This clonotype was counted only a few times. The chain carries TRBV14 and TRBJ2-5; 13 bases are shared with TRBD2. Germline V gives CDR1 SGHDN, CDR2 FVKESK. The ends lost 1 base at V and 4 bases at J; junction bases unmatched: 3. CDR3 length: 16 amino acids. The CDR3 protein is CASSQVRLAGGETQYF. Here the CDR3 DNA reads TGTGCCAGCAGCCAAGTGAGACTAGCGGGAGGAGAGACCCAGTACTTC.

This CDR3 reads CASSGDSSTDTQYF. CDR3 DNA sequence: TGTGCCTCAAGCGGGGATAGCAGCACAGATACGCAGTATTTT. V gene TRBV24-1 combines with J gene TRBJ2-3; 7 bases match TRBD2. CDR1 is KGHDR and CDR2 is SFDVKD in the germline V gene. This CDR3 is 14 amino acids long. V was clipped by 12 bases and J by 0 bases; unmatched bases: 8.

This clonotype has only a few counts. The V call is TRBV4-2, the J call TRBJ1-5; D is unresolved. CDR3 size: 14 residues. Trimming cost V 1 base and J 2 bases, with 6 bases left between them. In germline, CDR1 is LGHNA, CDR2 YNFKEQ. The CDR3 reads CASSQVEGNQPQHF. The CDR3 region has the DNA TGTGCCAGCAGCCAAGTGGAGGGCAATCAGCCCCAGCATTTT.

This clonotype has just a few counts. The chain couples TRBV6-5 to TRBJ2-1, with no clear D. Germline V CDR1 and CDR2: MNHEY, SVGAGI. The CDR3 is 13 residues long. V lost 0 bases, J lost 7 bases, and 7 bases lay in between. The CDR3 region has the DNA TGTGCCAGCAGTTACTCCCCAGGAAATGAGCAGTTCTTC. This sequence encodes CASSYSPGNEQFF.

Ten or more counts support this clonotype. The chain couples TRBV29-1 to TRBJ2-1; TRBD1 matches at 10 bases. Germline-derived CDR1 and CDR2 are SQVTM and ANQGSEA. The V gene end was trimmed by 4 bases and the J gene end by 5 bases; junction bases not matched to a gene: 2. This CDR3 region has 13 residues. The DNA of the CDR3 is TGCAGCGTTGTGGGACAGGGGAACAATGAGCAGTTCTTC. Amino acids: CSVVGQGNNEQFF.

The chain couples TRBV6-1 to TRBJ2-1; D perhaps matches TRBD1 (7 bases). Germline CDR1 and CDR2: MNHNS and SASEGT. The CDR3 contains 16 residues. V lost 8 bases, J lost 9 bases, and 26 bases lay in between. CDR3: CASSPALQGRFGEQFF. In DNA, the CDR3 is TGTGCCAGCTCCCCCGCCTTACAGGGGAGGTTCGGTGAGCAGTTCTTC.

This clonotype has a handful of counts. This CDR3 reads CASRPTGGKDTQYF. The DNA for the CDR3 is TGTGCCAGCAGACCGACAGGGGGTAAAGATACGCAGTATTTT. This rearrangement joins TRBV6-1 to TRBJ2-3; 9 bases align to TRBD1. V lost 6 bases and J lost 5; bases outside the gene matches: 6. Germline V gene sequence: CDR1 MNHNS, CDR2 SASEGT. The CDR3 totals 14 residues.

This chain links TRBV2 with TRBJ2-1; tentatively, D is TRBD1 or TRBD2 (5 bases each). V was clipped by 5 bases and J by 10 bases, with 6 bases between them. This CDR3 has 10 residues. CDR1 is SNHLY, CDR2 FYNNEI, per germline. The CDR3 loop reads CASSWGEQFF. The DNA for the CDR3 is TGTGCCAGCAGTTGGGGGGAGCAGTTCTTC.

This clonotype has at least ten counts. This rearrangement joins TRBV5-1 to TRBJ2-1; 7 bases fit TRBD1. This CDR3 has 14 residues. Germline V gene sequence: CDR1 SGHRS, CDR2 YFSETQ. The V and J ends lost 4 bases and 2 bases, in that order; junction bases with no gene match: 3. The CDR3 is CASSRDSTYNEQFF. The DNA of the CDR3 is TGCGCCAGCAGCCGGGACAGTACCTACAATGAGCAGTTCTTC.

A few counts support this clonotype. The chain recombines TRBV13 with TRBJ2-1; D uncertain. The CDR3 covers 15 residues. Germline CDR1 reads PRHDT; CDR2 reads FYEKMQ (reference sequence). V lost 0 bases and J lost 3, with 9 bases in between. The CDR3 nucleotides are TGTGCCAGCAGCTTAGGGAGAAGCTACTACAATGAGCAGTTCTTC. Its protein product is CASSLGRSYYNEQFF.

This clonotype turned up a few times. The chain joins TRBV29-1 to TRBJ2-5; no clear D. This CDR3 spans 14 amino acids. Trimming stripped 3 bases from V and 6 bases from J, with 17 bases between. Germline loops: CDR1 SQVTM, CDR2 ANQGSEA. The CDR3 spells CSVEAPLTMQTQYF. As DNA, the CDR3 is TGCAGCGTTGAGGCTCCGTTGACAATGCAGACCCAGTACTTC.

The chain couples TRBV5-6 to TRBJ1-1, with D possibly TRBD1 on 5 matching bases. Per germline, CDR1 SGHDT and CDR2 YYEEEE. Trimming left V 5 bases short and J 3 bases short, with 8 bases between. CDR3 length equals 12 residues. The CDR3 DNA follows: TGTGCCAGCAGACGACAGTACACTGAAGCTTTCTTT. Translating it yields CASRRQYTEAFF.

This clonotype showed up just a few times. This sequence joins TRBV6-1 and TRBJ2-5; 9 nucleotides match TRBD2. The length of the CDR3 is 15 residues. The V and J ends lost 5 bases and 1 base, in that order; junction bases with no gene match: 5. Germline-derived CDR1 and CDR2 are MNHNS and SASEGT. The CDR3 protein is CASSPSGGTQETQYF. CDR3 sequence (DNA): TGTGCCAGCAGTCCAAGCGGGGGGACCCAAGAGACCCAGTACTTC.

The sample holds a few counts of this clonotype. J is TRBJ1-2 and V is TRBV20-1, with unresolved D. The germline V gene has CDR1 DFQATT and CDR2 SNEGSKA (reference sequence). V shed 0 bases and J shed 0 bases, with 20 bases lying between them. The CDR3 is 18 residues long. CDR3 sequence: CSARESDLTVGANYGYTF. The DNA for the CDR3 is TGCAGTGCTAGAGAGTCGGATCTTACGGTCGGAGCTAACTATGGCTACACCTTC.

This clonotype was seen a few times. This chain joins TRBV28 and TRBJ2-5; 11 bases map to TRBD2. This CDR3 has 18 residues. CDR1 and CDR2 (germline): MDHEN, SYDVKM. J lost 5 bases, V lost 5 bases, and 16 bases had no gene match. This CDR3 reads CASSAILAGDPYPETQYF. CDR3 nucleotides: TGTGCCAGCAGTGCCATACTAGCGGGAGACCCCTATCCGGAGACCCAGTACTTC.

This clonotype was seen repeatedly, ten times or more. The rearrangement uses TRBV6-1 and TRBJ2-7; D may be TRBD1 or TRBD2 (5 bases each). The V gene lost 0 bases and the J gene lost 7 bases, with 13 bases spanning the gap. CDR1 and CDR2 (germline): MNHNS, SASEGT. This CDR3 has 14 residues. The CDR3 here is CASSEAPGQAEQYF. In DNA, the CDR3 is TGTGCCAGCAGTGAAGCGCCGGGGCAGGCTGAGCAGTACTTC.